Listed below are T cell receptor beta chains from one sample, sequenced in a study of blood T cell repertoires in COVID-19. Using immunoSEQ multiplex PCR, the repertoire was profiled, and TCRdb retains in-frame clones only, with some absent. Of around 300,000 clones listed, approximately 88% are singletons. Material: peripheral blood. The origin of the receptors is a woman in her forties who had recovered from COVID-19. Each CDR3 is given with its conserved first and last residue. The order of the fields is D gene, J gene, V gene, clone size, CDR3 length, CDR3 protein, CDR3 DNA. D genes are given only for firm matches. The listing skips clone size in some rows; elsewhere it reads once, few, many or a size class.

TRBD1 | TRBJ2-3 | TRBV7-2 | . | 16 | CASSLGRTGGTDTQYF | TGTGCCAGCAGCTTAGGACGGACAGGGGGCACAGATACGCAGTATTTT
. | TRBJ2-3 | TRBV7-3 | . | 15 | CASSSGTLRTDTQYF | TGTGCCAGCAGCTCCGGGACACTTCGGACAGATACGCAGTATTTT
TRBD2 | TRBJ2-1 | TRBV3-1/TRBV3-2 | . | 19 | CASSQGPGLAGGSYNEQFF | TGTGCCAGCAGCCAAGGACCGGGACTAGCGGGTGGGAGCTACAATGAGCAGTTCTTC
. | TRBJ1-2 | TRBV27 | . | 13 | CASSLNPRGGYTF | TGTGCCAGCAGTTTAAACCCGAGAGGTGGCTACACCTTC
. | TRBJ1-1 | TRBV30 | few | 14 | CAWSVKGRRTEAFF | TGTGCCTGGAGTGTAAAAGGCAGGCGCACTGAAGCTTTCTTT
. | TRBJ2-2 | TRBV24-1 | . | 13 | CATSVGGTGELFF | TGTGCCACCAGTGTAGGAGGGACCGGGGAGCTGTTTTTT
TRBD1 | TRBJ2-5 | TRBV7-2 | . | 15 | CASSKLTGEQETQYF | TGTGCCAGCAGCAAACTGACAGGGGAACAAGAGACCCAGTACTTC
TRBD1 | TRBJ1-1 | TRBV15 | few | 17 | CATSREGTGGARTEAFF | TGTGCCACCAGCAGAGAAGGAACAGGGGGCGCGAGAACTGAAGCTTTCTTT
TRBD1 | TRBJ2-7 | TRBV27 | few | 14 | CASSLSTGSYEQYF | TGTGCCAGCAGTTTATCGACAGGGAGCTACGAGCAGTACTTC
. | TRBJ2-6 | TRBV9 | . | 15 | CASSVAGAGANVLTF | TGTGCCAGCAGCGTAGCGGGGGCTGGGGCCAACGTCCTGACTTTC
. | TRBJ1-1 | TRBV19 | . | 13 | CASSIIGGTEAFF | TGTGCCAGTAGTATCATAGGGGGCACTGAAGCTTTCTTT
. | TRBJ2-3 | TRBV5-1 | . | 14 | CASTGGTLADTQYF | TGCGCCAGCACCGGCGGGACCTTGGCAGATACGCAGTATTTT
. | TRBJ2-3 | TRBV10-1 | . | 15 | CASSESPERADTQYF | TGCGCCAGCAGTGAGTCCCCGGAGAGGGCAGATACGCAGTATTTT
. | TRBJ1-3 | TRBV9 | once | 15 | CASSVGSGSGNTIYF | TGTGCCAGCAGCGTAGGGTCGGGTTCTGGAAACACCATATATTTT
. | TRBJ1-5 | TRBV18 | . | 15 | CASSPAGEGNQPQHF | TGTGCCAGCTCCCCGGCGGGGGAGGGCAATCAGCCCCAGCATTTT
. | TRBJ1-2 | TRBV27 | . | 14 | CASSPNRGEGGYTF | TGTGCCAGCAGTCCCAATCGGGGGGAGGGAGGCTACACCTTC
. | TRBJ2-1 | TRBV30 | once | 14 | CAWSTSGSYNEQFF | TGTGCCTGGAGTACAAGCGGTTCCTACAATGAGCAGTTCTTC
. | TRBJ2-3 | TRBV4-1 | . | 17 | CASSQGPQGRFLDTQYF | TGCGCCAGCAGCCAAGGCCCACAGGGGAGGTTTTTGGATACGCAGTATTTT
. | TRBJ2-5 | TRBV2 | . | 15 | CASSDTRDMKETQYF | TGTGCCAGCAGTGACACCCGGGACATGAAAGAGACCCAGTACTTC
TRBD1 | TRBJ2-7 | TRBV11-3 | . | 15 | CASSLGDSKSYGQYF | TGTGCCAGCAGCTTAGGGGACAGCAAGTCCTACGGGCAGTACTTC
. | TRBJ1-5 | TRBV30 | . | 15 | CAWSEVAGANQPQHF | TGTGCCTGGAGTGAGGTTGCAGGCGCCAATCAGCCCCAGCATTTT
TRBD2 | TRBJ2-3 | TRBV9 | once | 19 | CASSLRGGLAEFSTDTQYF | TGTGCCAGCAGCTTGAGAGGGGGACTAGCGGAATTTAGCACAGATACGCAGTATTTT
TRBD1 | TRBJ1-2 | TRBV10-2 | . | 15 | CASSPTGGANYGYTF | TGCGCCAGCAGCCCGACAGGGGGGGCTAACTATGGCTACACCTTC
TRBD1 | TRBJ2-5 | TRBV24-1 | . | 14 | CATSTLTGEETQYF | TGTGCCACCAGTACCCTGACAGGGGAAGAGACCCAGTACTTC
. | TRBJ2-3 | TRBV28 | . | 13 | CASGPGSTDTQYF | TGTGCCAGCGGGCCGGGGAGCACAGATACGCAGTATTTT
. | TRBJ1-6 | TRBV6-1 | . | 13 | CASSEQDNSPLHF | TGTGCCAGCAGTGAACAGGATAATTCACCCCTCCACTTT
. | TRBJ2-6 | TRBV9 | . | 20 | CASSVAPLAGFGSGANVLTF | TGTGCCAGCAGCGTAGCCCCCTTGGCAGGGTTCGGCTCTGGGGCCAACGTCCTGACTTTC
TRBD2 | TRBJ2-1 | TRBV24-1 | . | 17 | CATSDLPLAGEDGEQFF | TGTGCCACCAGTGATTTGCCGTTAGCGGGAGAGGACGGTGAGCAGTTCTTC
. | TRBJ2-1 | TRBV2 | . | 15 | CASSEVSGSYNEQFF | TGTGCCAGCAGTGAAGTTTCGGGATCCTACAATGAGCAGTTCTTC
TRBD2 | TRBJ2-1 | TRBV9 | . | 20 | CASTPDRGLAGFERDNEQFF | TGTGCCAGCACCCCAGATCGTGGACTAGCGGGATTCGAGAGGGACAATGAGCAGTTCTTC
TRBD2 | TRBJ2-3 | TRBV3-1/TRBV3-2 | . | 14 | CASSRAGGGDTQYF | TGTGCCAGCAGCCGAGCGGGAGGTGGGGATACGCAGTATTTT
. | TRBJ2-1 | TRBV19 | . | 16 | CASSLASVLSYNEQFF | TGTGCCAGTAGTTTAGCTAGCGTTCTCTCCTACAATGAGCAGTTCTTC
TRBD1 | TRBJ1-1 | TRBV19 | few | 13 | CASSRQGNTEAFF | TGTGCCAGTAGCCGACAGGGAAACACTGAAGCTTTCTTT
. | TRBJ2-3 | TRBV4-1 | . | 15 | CASSQRIFASDTQYF | TGCGCCAGCAGCCAGCGGATCTTCGCGTCCGATACGCAGTATTTT
. | TRBJ1-6 | TRBV6-1 | . | 16 | CASSEFVSSYNSPLHF | TGTGCCAGCAGTGAATTTGTGAGCTCCTATAATTCACCCCTCCACTTT
TRBD1 | TRBJ2-7 | TRBV7-9 | . | 14 | CASSLRQGSYEQYF | TGTGCCAGCAGCTTACGACAGGGGTCCTACGAGCAGTACTTC
. | TRBJ2-7 | TRBV19 | . | 12 | CASSPRPYEQYF | TGTGCCAGTAGTCCCCGTCCCTACGAGCAGTACTTC
TRBD2 | TRBJ2-3 | TRBV13 | once | 15 | CASSGTSGVPDTQYF | TGTGCCAGCAGCGGGACTAGCGGGGTACCAGATACGCAGTATTTT
. | TRBJ1-5 | TRBV7-8 | . | 16 | CASSLESQGNNQPQHF | TGTGCCAGCAGCTTAGAGTCCCAGGGAAACAATCAGCCCCAGCATTTT
TRBD1 | TRBJ1-4 | TRBV5-1 | . | 15 | CASSLGTGTDEKLFF | TGCGCCAGCAGCTTGGGGACAGGGACGGATGAAAAACTGTTTTTT
TRBD1 | TRBJ2-1 | TRBV19 | . | 14 | CASTPGQSFNEQFF | TGTGCCAGTACCCCGGGACAGAGTTTTAATGAGCAGTTCTTC
TRBD1 | TRBJ2-2 | TRBV25-1 | . | 14 | CASSGGQFLGELFF | TGTGCCAGCAGTGGGGGACAGTTCCTCGGGGAGCTGTTTTTT
. | TRBJ2-1 | TRBV6-5 | . | 15 | CASSYEGPSVGEQFF | TGTGCCAGCAGTTACGAGGGTCCTAGCGTCGGTGAGCAGTTCTTC
. | TRBJ2-5 | TRBV2 | . | 12 | CASRDYRETQYF | TGTGCCAGCAGGGACTATCGGGAGACCCAGTACTTC
TRBD1 | TRBJ2-5 | TRBV12-3/TRBV12-4 | . | 13 | CASRRQGVETQYF | TGTGCCAGCAGGCGTCAGGGGGTAGAGACCCAGTACTTC
TRBD2 | TRBJ2-3 | TRBV19 | . | 16 | CASSIGVAGLTDTQYF | TGTGCCAGTAGCATAGGAGTAGCGGGACTCACAGATACGCAGTATTTT
. | TRBJ1-3 | TRBV19 | . | 14 | CAASTVPSGNTIYF | TGTGCCGCATCGACAGTCCCCTCTGGAAACACCATATATTTT
TRBD1 | TRBJ2-4 | TRBV10-1 | . | 14 | CASSEGTGKNIQYF | TGCGCCAGCAGCGAGGGGACAGGGAAAAACATTCAGTACTTC
. | TRBJ1-2 | TRBV18 | . | 14 | CASSPGEIGYGYTF | TGTGCCAGCTCACCCGGAGAGATTGGCTATGGCTACACCTTC
. | TRBJ2-7 | TRBV4-1 | . | 16 | CASSQGGFSGPYEQYF | TGCGCCAGCAGCCAAGGGGGGTTTAGCGGACCCTACGAGCAGTACTTC
. | TRBJ2-1 | TRBV7-2 | once | 13 | CASSQSPGNEQFF | TGTGCCAGCAGCCAATCACCGGGCAATGAGCAGTTCTTC
. | TRBJ1-2 | TRBV5-1 | . | 14 | CASSLGDRNYGYTF | TGCGCCAGCAGCTTGGGCGACAGGAACTATGGCTACACCTTC
TRBD2 | TRBJ2-1 | TRBV18 | . | 17 | CASSPPGLAGRYNEQFF | TGTGCCAGCTCACCACCGGGTCTAGCGGGGCGCTACAATGAGCAGTTCTTC
. | TRBJ2-2 | TRBV13 | . | 17 | CASSLVPQGGATGELFF | TGTGCCAGCAGCTTAGTACCCCAGGGCGGGGCCACCGGGGAGCTGTTTTTT